These 5 T cell receptor beta chains originate from one sample sequenced in a study of CD8 T cells in ankylosing spondylitis. TCRdb ran MiXCR on the 5' RACE reads and lists one entry per CDR3 protein. The sample includes about 500,000 distinct CDR3 sequences, less than 6% of them seen just once. Which antigens these TCRs recognize remains unknown. Study conclusions and caveats: There was a TCR beta motif, made of several highly homologous variants, that appeared characteristic of ankylosing spondylitis blood.

The source material was blood, either unsorted or a sorted T cell fraction (not recorded which). The receptors were gathered from a male donor with ankylosing spondylitis.

This clonotype has ten or more counts. This chain uses TRBV27 with TRBJ2-7; the D is unclear. The ends were cut back, 6 bases at V and 10 bases at J, with 16 bases in the middle. This CDR3 contains 12 residues. The V gene's germline CDR1 is MNHEY and CDR2 SMNVEV (reference sequence). The CDR3 nucleotides are TGTGCCAGCAGCCCTCGCCCGGGCCACCAGTACTTC. This codes for CASSPRPGHQYF.

With respect to this clonotype: This clone may be a read error of a much larger clone one base away. The chain recombines TRBV7-9 with TRBJ2-7; 8 bases match TRBD2. Germline V lookup: CDR1 SEHNR, CDR2 FQNEAQ (reference sequence). The CDR3 totals 17 residues. V shed 4 bases and J 2 bases; nucleotides not matched to a gene: 13. The CDR3 DNA is TGTGCCAGCAGCTCTCGGACTAGCAGGAATTCCCCCTACGAGCAGTACTTC. This translates into CASSSRTSRNSPYEQYF.

This clonotype was detected many times. The rearrangement links TRBV29-1 to TRBJ2-1; 7 bases align to TRBD2. V trimming: 7 bases; J trimming: 8 bases; junction bases outside the gene matches: 11. The germline CDR1 and CDR2 sequences are SQVTM and ANQGSEA. The CDR3 consists of 13 residues. The CDR3 protein is CSASINRGDEQFF. In nucleotides, the CDR3 is TGCAGCGCCTCAATTAATCGGGGGGATGAGCAGTTCTTC.

This clonotype was counted many times. The rearrangement links TRBV6-5 to TRBJ2-7; no clear D gene. CDR1 is MNHEY, CDR2 SVGAGI, per germline. V was pared by 2 bases and J by 6 bases, with 14 bases between. The CDR3 contains 14 residues. CDR3 coding DNA: TGTGCCAGCAGTTACACGAATTCGGTTGTCGAGCAGTACTTC. Protein sequence: CASSYTNSVVEQYF.

In its sample, this clonotype was seen many times. The rearrangement joins TRBV20-1 to TRBJ2-7, with TRBD1 identical over 7 bases. Trimming took 3 bases from V and 3 from J; bases not matched to a gene: 8. This CDR3 contains 14 residues. The germline CDR1 and CDR2 sequences are DFQATT and SNEGSKA (reference sequence). CDR3 DNA sequence: TGCAGTGCTAGTTCCGGGACAGACCACTACGAGCAGTACTTC. Its protein is CSASSGTDHYEQYF.